What follows is one TCR beta chain and its context. What it recognizes is unknown. The source of the sample is a study of cytomegalovirus exposure and HLA in healthy donors. The wider study: A preliminary data release comprised 80 million to 95 million unique TCRs obtained from HLA-typed donors.

Germline CDR1 and CDR2: MNHEY and SVGAGI. Trimming stripped 0 bases from V and 7 bases from J, with 6 bases between. There are 13 residues in the CDR3. With 60 Vbeta and 13 Jbeta primers, the PCR was carried out. Clones were sequenced by immunoSEQ multiplex PCR, and TCRdb holds only the in-frame ones, with some missing. Among tens of thousands of clones, roughly 78% were seen once, and the ten largest hold less than 5.5%. General study points: Sequences of the TCR beta chain were said to predict the HLA-A and HLA-B alleles of most subjects accurately. For most TCR sequences rarity was the rule, although some public TCRs occurred in many donors.

Sequencing was done on a sample of PBMCs. The chain has TRBV6-5 and TRBJ2-2; no reliable D call. The receptor was derived from a male donor in good health and CMV-seropositive. The CDR3 spells CASSYSTGGELFF. DNA of the CDR3: TGTGCCAGCAGTTACTCGACGGGCGGGGAGCTGTTTTTT.